Following are 20 T cell receptor beta chains from one sample sequenced in a study of T cell responses to AZD1222 COVID-19 vaccine. Profiling relied on immunoSEQ multiplex PCR, and the TCRdb table lists in-frame clones only, not all of them. The sample has 110,000 or so clones, 82% seen once. Sequences were derived from peripheral blood, sampled on day 0 of AZD1222 vaccination. All receptors derive from an adult in good health.

This sequence joins TRBV29-1 and TRBJ2-1; TRBD1 aligns across 7 bases. V shed 0 bases and J 0 bases; nucleotides not matched to a gene: 5. This CDR3 spans 16 amino acids. CDR1 and CDR2 from the germline V gene are SQVTM and ANQGSEA. The CDR3 coding sequence is TGCAGCGTTGAAGACAACAGGGGTGGCTCCTACAATGAGCAGTTCTTC. It yields the protein CSVEDNRGGSYNEQFF.

The rearrangement uses TRBV28 and TRBJ1-5; D gene unclear. This CDR3 has 15 residues. Germline values: CDR1 MDHEN, CDR2 SYDVKM. V was trimmed by 0 bases and J by 0 bases, leaving 6 bases between them. DNA for the CDR3: TGTGCCAGCAGTTTATGGGATTCTAGCAATCAGCCCCAGCATTTT. This encodes CASSLWDSSNQPQHF. The complete variable domain, with remaining parts taken from reference TRBV28 and TRBJ1-5, reads DVKVTQSSRYLVKRTGEKVFLECVQDMDHENMFWYRQDPGLGLRLIYFSYDVKMKEKGDIPEGYSVSREKKERFSLILESASTNQTSMYLCASSLWDSSNQPQHFGDGTRLSIL.

The chain employs TRBV4-3 and TRBJ1-4, with no clear D. The CDR3 covers 13 residues. V lost 1 base, J lost 9 bases, and 9 bases lay in between. Germline-derived CDR1 and CDR2 are LGHNA and YSLEER. CDR3 nucleotide sequence: TGCGCCAGCAGCCAAGGGCAGGAGAAAAAACTGTTTTTT. It is translated as CASSQGQEKKLFF.

This clone was detected only a few times. The chain recombines TRBV19 with TRBJ2-1; perhaps TRBD1 as D (5 bases). Between the trimmed V and J ends, which lost 4 bases and 15 bases, there was a span of 16 bases. The length of the CDR3 is 12 residues. In germline, CDR1 is LNHDA, CDR2 SQIVND (reference sequence). This CDR3 reads CASSTLRGPPFF. The DNA of the CDR3 is TGTGCCAGTAGTACCTTAAGGGGCCCGCCGTTCTTC.

The chain combines TRBV10-2 with TRBJ2-5; D perhaps matches TRBD2 (6 bases). The V and J ends lost 7 bases and 4 bases respectively, with 10 bases between them. Germline V gene lookup returns CDR1 WSHSY and CDR2 SAAADI. The CDR3 contains 12 residues. In DNA form, the CDR3 reads TGCGCCAGCACGCGGGGTGGAGAGACCCAGTACTTC. Its protein is CASTRGGETQYF.

This clone was counted only a few times. The chain has TRBV2 and TRBJ2-1; D possibly uses TRBD1 or TRBD2 (5 bases each). Trimming removed 5 bases at V and 5 bases at J, with 10 bases between. This CDR3 is 13 amino acids long. The germline gives CDR1 SNHLY, CDR2 FYNNEI. The CDR3 DNA is TGTGCCAGCAGTTGGGACGGGCACAATGAGCAGTTCTTC. Its translation: CASSWDGHNEQFF.

The rearrangement links TRBV6-5 to TRBJ1-2; D is unclear. This CDR3 comprises 13 residues. Per germline, CDR1 MNHEY and CDR2 SVGAGI. The V gene lost 2 bases and the J gene lost 8 bases, with 12 bases spanning the gap. CDR3 protein: CASSYPGEGGYTF. CDR3 DNA sequence: TGTGCCAGCAGTTACCCGGGCGAGGGAGGCTACACCTTC.

This clone was counted a few times. The chain joins TRBV5-1 to TRBJ1-1, with D hard to call. Between the trimmed V and J ends, which lost 0 bases and 1 base, there was a span of 10 bases. The germline gives CDR1 SGHRS, CDR2 YFSETQ. This CDR3 comprises 15 residues. The CDR3 DNA reads TGCGCCAGCAGCTTGGAGGGTTCCAAGAACACTGAAGCTTTCTTT. Residues: CASSLEGSKNTEAFF. The full variable domain, completed using reference TRBV5-1 and TRBJ1-1, is KAGVTQTPRYLIKTRGQQVTLSCSPISGHRSVSWYQQTPGQGLQFLFEYFSETQRNKGNFPGRFSGRQFSNSRSEMNVSTLELGDSALYLCASSLEGSKNTEAFFGQGTRLTVV.

This clone has just a few counts. This sequence joins TRBV9 and TRBJ2-2, with 8 bases matching TRBD2. The CDR3 spans 14 residues. CDR1 and CDR2 (germline): SGDLS, YYNGEE. The V and J ends lost 7 bases and 5 bases, in that order; junction bases with no gene match: 7. CDR3 sequence: CASGSGGGTGELFF. The CDR3 DNA is TGTGCCAGCGGGAGCGGGGGAGGGACCGGGGAGCTGTTTTTT.

The CDR3 reads CASAGLAWEQYF. CDR3 DNA: TGTGCCTCAGCTGGGCTAGCGTGGGAGCAGTACTTC. V gene TRBV30 combines with J gene TRBJ2-7, with D tentatively TRBD2 (6 bases). V was shortened by 7 bases and J by 7 bases, with 17 bases between the two germline ends. This CDR3 is built from 12 residues. CDR1 is GTSNPN and CDR2 is SVGIG in the germline V gene (reference sequence). The whole variable domain, filled in from reference TRBV30 and TRBJ2-7, reads SQTIHQWPATLVQPVGSPLSLECTVEGTSNPNLYWYRQAAGRGLQLLFYSVGIGQISSEVPQNLSASRPQDRQFILSSKKLLLSDSGFYLCASAGLAWEQYFGPGTRLTVT.

This chain connects TRBV2 to TRBJ2-1, with TRBD1 matching over 9 bases. This CDR3 region has 12 residues. The junction had 0 bases not matched to a gene; V was cut back by 6 bases and J by 6 bases. Germline values: CDR1 SNHLY, CDR2 FYNNEI. The CDR3 bases are TGTGCCAGCAGGGACAGGGGCAATGAGCAGTTCTTC. This codes for CASRDRGNEQFF.

The chain recombines TRBV4-3 with TRBJ2-7; D is unclear. Germline CDR1 is LGHNA and CDR2 is YSLEER. V was trimmed by 0 bases and J by 5 bases, leaving 11 bases between them. The CDR3 totals 14 residues. CDR3 in amino acids: CASSQDWSADEQYF. The CDR3 nucleotides read TGCGCCAGCAGCCAAGATTGGTCCGCCGACGAGCAGTACTTC.

This clone was detected only a few times. The V gene is TRBV5-6, the J gene TRBJ2-6; 7 bases match TRBD2. The CDR3 loop spans 13 amino acids. Germline V gives CDR1 SGHDT, CDR2 YYEEEE. After removal of 3 bases from V and 9 bases from J, the junction contained 3 bases not matched to a gene. In DNA form, the CDR3 reads TGTGCCAGCAGCTCGGGGGGAAGCAACGTCCTGACTTTC. Translating gives CASSSGGSNVLTF.

This clone has only a few counts. V is TRBV5-6 and J is TRBJ1-2, with D unresolved. The CDR3 loop spans 11 amino acids. The V end was cut by 1 base, the J end by 14 bases, with 12 bases between. CDR1 is SGHDT, CDR2 YYEEEE, per germline. In DNA, the CDR3 is TGTGCCAGCAGCTTGAATGGCAGAGAAACCTTC. Encoded protein: CASSLNGRETF.

The gene calls are TRBV5-1 and TRBJ2-1, with D perhaps TRBD2 (6 bases). This CDR3 is built from 15 residues. Per germline, CDR1 SGHRS and CDR2 YFSETQ. V dropped 3 bases and J dropped 0 bases, with 10 bases sitting between them. The CDR3 sequence: CASSWGAGSYNEQFF. CDR3 sequence (DNA): TGCGCCAGCAGCTGGGGAGCGGGCTCCTACAATGAGCAGTTCTTC.

This chain uses TRBV7-2 with TRBJ1-1; D ambiguous. The CDR3 is 17 amino acids. Germline values: CDR1 SGHTA, CDR2 FQGNSA. The V gene lost 2 bases and the J gene lost 3 bases, with 19 bases spanning the gap. CDR3 region: CASSLNPVGRVDTEAFF. In DNA, the CDR3 is TGTGCCAGCAGCTTAAACCCAGTAGGGCGAGTGGACACTGAAGCTTTCTTT. Using reference TRBV7-2 and TRBJ1-1 for the parts outside the CDR3, the full variable domain is GAGVSQSPSNKVTEKGKDVELRCDPISGHTALYWYRQSLGQGLEFLIYFQGNSAPDKSGLPSDRFSAERTGGSVSTLTIQRTQQEDSAVYLCASSLNPVGRVDTEAFFGQGTRLTVV.

The chain carries TRBV11-2 and TRBJ2-1, with a tentative D call TRBD2 (6 bases). The V gene lost 6 bases and the J gene lost 4 bases, with 13 bases spanning the gap. Germline values: CDR1 SGHAT, CDR2 FQNNGV. The CDR3 sequence is 14 residues long. The CDR3 is CASRLLAAYNEQFF. In nucleotides, the CDR3 is TGTGCCAGCAGACTACTAGCCGCTTACAATGAGCAGTTCTTC.

The V and J genes are TRBV11-2 and TRBJ2-5; D remains unclear. The length of the CDR3 is 13 residues. CDR1 SGHAT and CDR2 FQNNGV come from the germline V gene. V lost 1 base and J lost 5, with 8 bases in between. The CDR3 coding sequence is TGTGCCAGCAGCTTAGTACGGTCCGAGACCCAGTACTTC. Translating gives CASSLVRSETQYF.

This clone was seen repeatedly, ten times or more. This chain joins TRBV12-3 or TRBV12-4 and TRBJ1-4, with D unclear. The CDR3 extends over 13 amino acids. The V and J ends lost 3 bases and 5 bases respectively, with 7 bases between them. Here the CDR3 reads CASSFLRNEKLFF. CDR3 coding DNA: TGTGCCAGCAGTTTTCTTCGGAATGAAAAACTGTTTTTT.

The rearrangement links TRBV2 to TRBJ2-7, with D perhaps TRBD1 or TRBD2 (5 bases each). CDR3 length: 17 residues. The germline V gene encodes CDR1 SNHLY and CDR2 FYNNEI. Trimming stripped 6 bases from V and 0 bases from J, with 21 bases between. The CDR3 protein is CASRGVDIGKISYEQYF. The CDR3, as DNA: TGTGCCAGCAGGGGGGTCGACATAGGGAAAATCTCCTACGAGCAGTACTTC.